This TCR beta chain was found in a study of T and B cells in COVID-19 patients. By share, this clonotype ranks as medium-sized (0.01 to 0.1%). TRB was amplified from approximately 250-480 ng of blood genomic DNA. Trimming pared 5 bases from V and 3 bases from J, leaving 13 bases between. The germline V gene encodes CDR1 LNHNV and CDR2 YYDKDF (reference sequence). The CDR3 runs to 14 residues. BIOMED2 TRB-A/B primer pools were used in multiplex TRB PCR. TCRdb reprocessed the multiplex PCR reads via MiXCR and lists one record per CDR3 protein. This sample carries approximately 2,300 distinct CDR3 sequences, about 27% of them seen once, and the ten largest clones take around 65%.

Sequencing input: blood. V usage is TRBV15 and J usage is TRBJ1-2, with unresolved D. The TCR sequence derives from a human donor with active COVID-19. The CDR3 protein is CATSPTLAHYGYTF. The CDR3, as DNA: TGTGCCACCAGCCCCACACTCGCCCACTATGGCTACACCTTC.